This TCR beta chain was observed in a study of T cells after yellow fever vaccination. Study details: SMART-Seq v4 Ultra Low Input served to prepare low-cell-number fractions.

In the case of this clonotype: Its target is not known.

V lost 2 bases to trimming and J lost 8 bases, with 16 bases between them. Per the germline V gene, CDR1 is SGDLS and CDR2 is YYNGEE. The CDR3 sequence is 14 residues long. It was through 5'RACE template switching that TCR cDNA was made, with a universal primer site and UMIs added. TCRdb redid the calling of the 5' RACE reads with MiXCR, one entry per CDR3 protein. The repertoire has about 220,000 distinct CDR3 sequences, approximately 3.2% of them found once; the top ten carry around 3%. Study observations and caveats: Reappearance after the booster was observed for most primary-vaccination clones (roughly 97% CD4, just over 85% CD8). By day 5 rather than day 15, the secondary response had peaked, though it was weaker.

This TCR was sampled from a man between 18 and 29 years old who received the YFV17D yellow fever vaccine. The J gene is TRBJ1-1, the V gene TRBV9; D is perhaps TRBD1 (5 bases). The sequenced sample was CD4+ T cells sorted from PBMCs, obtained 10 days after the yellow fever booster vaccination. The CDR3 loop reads CASSVRGELAEAFF. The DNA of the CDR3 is TGTGCCAGCAGCGTGAGGGGAGAACTCGCGGAAGCTTTCTTT.